Listed below are T cell receptor beta chains from one sample, sequenced in a study of shared clonotypes between healthy human individuals. This table comes from immunoSEQ multiplex PCR, and its TCRdb copy is limited to in-frame clones, with some not included. The data show 450,000 to 500,000 clones, around four fifths seen once. What was sequenced was PBMCs. The receptor set was obtained from a woman in her 40s in good health. Some clones in this sample may be carry-over from other donors' samples. CDR3s include the opening cysteine and the closing phenylalanine or tryptophan. Each record gives: J gene, V gene, clone size, D gene, CDR3 DNA, CDR3 protein. A D gene is named only where the DNA matches it firmly. Rows may omit the clone size; those that give it use once, few, many or a size class.

J gene: TRBJ2-7
V gene: TRBV7-2
clone size: .
D gene: TRBD2
CDR3 DNA: TGTGCCAGCAGGAGGGACCCGGGGGGGGAGCAGTACTTC
CDR3 protein: CASRRDPGGEQYF

J gene: TRBJ1-1
V gene: TRBV2
clone size: .
D gene: .
CDR3 DNA: TGTGCCAGCAGCTGGGTCTCCCGGGACACTGAAGCTTTCTTT
CDR3 protein: CASSWVSRDTEAFF

J gene: TRBJ1-5
V gene: TRBV19
clone size: .
D gene: TRBD1
CDR3 DNA: TGTGCCAGTAGTTCTTGGTCAGCCACAGGGGGGAGTCAGCCCCAGCATTTT
CDR3 protein: CASSSWSATGGSQPQHF

J gene: TRBJ2-3
V gene: TRBV7-2
clone size: .
D gene: TRBD2
CDR3 DNA: TGTGCCAGCAGCCCCCCCCCGGGACTAGCGGGATATAGCACAGATACGCAGTATTTT
CDR3 protein: CASSPPPGLAGYSTDTQYF

J gene: TRBJ2-2
V gene: TRBV7-9
clone size: .
D gene: TRBD2
CDR3 DNA: TGTGCCAGCAGCCCTCCTAGCGGGAGATCGAGGACCGGGGAGCTGTTTTTT
CDR3 protein: CASSPPSGRSRTGELFF

J gene: TRBJ2-7
V gene: TRBV27
clone size: .
D gene: TRBD1
CDR3 DNA: TGTGCCAGCAGTCCCTGGGACAGTCGGATGAACGAGCAGTACTTC
CDR3 protein: CASSPWDSRMNEQYF

J gene: TRBJ2-3
V gene: TRBV9
clone size: once
D gene: .
CDR3 DNA: TGTGCCAGCAGCGGGGGGCTTACCACAGATACGCAGTATTTT
CDR3 protein: CASSGGLTTDTQYF

J gene: TRBJ2-2
V gene: TRBV4-3
clone size: .
D gene: TRBD2
CDR3 DNA: TGCGCCAGCAGCCAACGGACTAGTTGGACCGGGGAGCTGTTTTTT
CDR3 protein: CASSQRTSWTGELFF

J gene: TRBJ2-5
V gene: TRBV7-2
clone size: .
D gene: TRBD2
CDR3 DNA: TGTGCCAGCAGCTTTGGGGGGGTCCAAGAGACCCAGTACTTC
CDR3 protein: CASSFGGVQETQYF

J gene: TRBJ2-1
V gene: TRBV7-2
clone size: .
D gene: TRBD2
CDR3 DNA: TGTGCCAGCAGCCCCATGGGACTGATAGCGGGTAGGTTGTTCTTC
CDR3 protein: CASSPMGLIAGRLFF

J gene: TRBJ2-7
V gene: TRBV13
clone size: .
D gene: TRBD1
CDR3 DNA: TGTGCCAGCAGCTCGATCACAGGGGGATCCTACGAGCAGTACTTC
CDR3 protein: CASSSITGGSYEQYF

J gene: TRBJ1-2
V gene: TRBV28
clone size: few
D gene: .
CDR3 DNA: TGTGCCAGCAGTCTCCTCGGGGAAAACTATGGCTACACCTTC
CDR3 protein: CASSLLGENYGYTF

J gene: TRBJ1-1
V gene: TRBV5-1
clone size: .
D gene: .
CDR3 DNA: TGCGCCAGCAGCTTGGACGTAATGAACACTGAAGCTTTCTTT
CDR3 protein: CASSLDVMNTEAFF

J gene: TRBJ2-1
V gene: TRBV5-4
clone size: once
D gene: TRBD2
CDR3 DNA: TGTGCCAGCAGCTTGGCGGGACTAGCGGCCACCCACTCCTACAATGAGCAGTTCTTC
CDR3 protein: CASSLAGLAATHSYNEQFF

J gene: TRBJ1-1
V gene: TRBV5-4
clone size: few
D gene: .
CDR3 DNA: TGTGCCAGCAGCCCAGTCGCACAAGGGTCTGCAGCTTTCTTT
CDR3 protein: CASSPVAQGSAAFF

J gene: TRBJ1-1
V gene: TRBV18
clone size: .
D gene: .
CDR3 DNA: TGTGCCAGCTCACCCTTTTGGGGGTCCTCCGCTGAAGCTTTCTTT
CDR3 protein: CASSPFWGSSAEAFF

J gene: TRBJ1-4
V gene: TRBV14
clone size: .
D gene: .
CDR3 DNA: TGTGCCAGCAGCGACAGTAGCCAGGGTGAAAAACTGTTTTTT
CDR3 protein: CASSDSSQGEKLFF

J gene: TRBJ1-2
V gene: TRBV18
clone size: .
D gene: .
CDR3 DNA: TGTGCCAGCTCACCTCGCGACAGCGACTTAAAAGCTAACTATGGCTACACCTTC
CDR3 protein: CASSPRDSDLKANYGYTF

J gene: TRBJ2-5
V gene: TRBV11-2
clone size: .
D gene: .
CDR3 DNA: TGTGCCAGCAGCCGACAGGTTATAGGAGAGACCCAGTACTTC
CDR3 protein: CASSRQVIGETQYF

J gene: TRBJ2-5
V gene: TRBV27
clone size: .
D gene: .
CDR3 DNA: TGTGCCAGCAGTTTATTCGCCCTCAGCACCCAGTACTTC
CDR3 protein: CASSLFALSTQYF

J gene: TRBJ2-2
V gene: TRBV27
clone size: .
D gene: TRBD1
CDR3 DNA: TGTGCCAGCAAGAGGACAGGGAGATCCACCGGGGAGCTGTTTTTT
CDR3 protein: CASKRTGRSTGELFF

J gene: TRBJ2-6
V gene: TRBV7-2
clone size: .
D gene: .
CDR3 DNA: TGTGCCAGCAGCACGGGGACTCACTACTGGGGAGGGGCCAACGTCCTGACTTTC
CDR3 protein: CASSTGTHYWGGANVLTF

J gene: TRBJ1-5
V gene: TRBV19
clone size: .
D gene: TRBD1
CDR3 DNA: TGTGCCATCGGACTTCAGGGGGGACAGCCCCAGCATTTT
CDR3 protein: CAIGLQGGQPQHF

J gene: TRBJ1-1
V gene: TRBV5-4
clone size: .
D gene: .
CDR3 DNA: TGTGCCAGCAACCCGGCTGGTCCCGATATGAACACTGAAGCTTTCTTT
CDR3 protein: CASNPAGPDMNTEAFF

J gene: TRBJ1-5
V gene: TRBV9
clone size: .
D gene: .
CDR3 DNA: TGTGCCAGCAGAGGTCAGCCCCAGCATTTT
CDR3 protein: CASRGQPQHF

J gene: TRBJ2-3
V gene: TRBV7-2
clone size: .
D gene: .
CDR3 DNA: TGTGCCAGCAGCCCGCGTCAGGGAAAGACAGCAGATACGCAGTATTTT
CDR3 protein: CASSPRQGKTADTQYF

J gene: TRBJ1-1
V gene: TRBV28
clone size: once
D gene: .
CDR3 DNA: TGTGCCAGCAACCCGGCGCTCGTGGGCACTGAAGCTTTCTTT
CDR3 protein: CASNPALVGTEAFF

J gene: TRBJ2-3
V gene: TRBV7-9
clone size: .
D gene: TRBD2
CDR3 DNA: TGTGCCAGCAGCCCAGGACTAGCGGGAGGATTGTCAGATACGCAGTATTTT
CDR3 protein: CASSPGLAGGLSDTQYF

J gene: TRBJ2-1
V gene: TRBV7-3
clone size: .
D gene: TRBD2
CDR3 DNA: TGTGCCAGCAGCCTGAGCGGGGGATACAATGAGCAGTTCTTC
CDR3 protein: CASSLSGGYNEQFF